These T cell receptor beta chains were read from a single sample in a study of CD8 T cell repertoires and HIV-1 epitope variants. Assay used: immunoSEQ multiplex PCR; TCRdb lists only in-frame clones, some missing. The sample includes roughly 2,400 clones, around 73% of them seen just once. No cognate antigen is known for these TCRs. The material sequenced was cultured CD8+ T cells derived from PBMCs. The receptor source for this set is a male donor with HIV. CDR3s include the opening cysteine and the closing phenylalanine or tryptophan. The order of the fields is D gene, J gene, clone size, V gene, CDR3 DNA, CDR3 protein. The D gene is left open where the match is weak. Part of the rows lack a size; the others show once, few, many or a class for expanded clones.

TRBD2 | TRBJ2-1 | . | TRBV27 | TGTGCCAGCAGTTTAATGGCGGGGGGTAATGAGCAGTTCTTC | CASSLMAGGNEQFF
TRBD2 | TRBJ2-1 | . | TRBV6-5 | TGTGCCAGCAGAGAGCGGGAGCTCGGGCAGTTCTTC | CASRERELGQFF
TRBD1 | TRBJ2-7 | . | TRBV27 | TGTGCCAGCAGTGTGGGACAGGGAAGCTCCTACGAGCAGTACTTC | CASSVGQGSSYEQYF
. | TRBJ1-5 | . | TRBV7-2 | TGTGCCAGCAGCTTCGGACTAGGTAGCAATCAGCCCCAGCATTTT | CASSFGLGSNQPQHF
TRBD2 | TRBJ2-3 | once | TRBV11-3 | TGTGCCAGCAGCTTGGGTTCGGGGGGTACAGATACGCAGTATTTT | CASSLGSGGTDTQYF
TRBD1 | TRBJ2-7 | . | TRBV30 | TGTGCCTGGACGGGACAGGCCATCTACGAGCAGTACTTC | CAWTGQAIYEQYF
. | TRBJ2-1 | . | TRBV6-1 | TGTGCCAGCAGCGAATCCCCCCCAGTCTACAATGAGCAGTTCTTC | CASSESPPVYNEQFF
. | TRBJ1-1 | few | TRBV6-5 | TGTGCCAGCAGGACCTTGACAGGGAACACTGAAGCTTTCTTT | CASRTLTGNTEAFF
. | TRBJ2-5 | . | TRBV14 | TGTGCCAGCAGCCAAGTGCGGGGCCGGGGGACCCAGTACTTC | CASSQVRGRGTQYF
. | TRBJ2-3 | . | TRBV5-6 | TGTGCCAGCAGCTTTCCCCCTGGTATGGCGGGCAGCACAGATACGCAGTATTTT | CASSFPPGMAGSTDTQYF
TRBD2 | TRBJ2-7 | . | TRBV5-1 | TGCGCCAGCAGCCTGGGACTAGCGGGAGGGGGTGAGTACGAGCAGTACTTC | CASSLGLAGGGEYEQYF
TRBD1 | TRBJ2-1 | . | TRBV5-4 | TGTGCCAGCAGCCTTACAGGGGTGGGAGAGCAGTTCTTC | CASSLTGVGEQFF
TRBD1 | TRBJ2-3 | . | TRBV28 | TGTGCCACCGGGATTAATCCGGGACAGTTCACAGATACGCAGTATTTT | CATGINPGQFTDTQYF
TRBD2 | TRBJ2-2 | . | TRBV5-4 | TGTGCCAGCAGCCCTCTAGCGGGGGCCGCCACCGGGGAGCTGTTTTTT | CASSPLAGAATGELFF
. | TRBJ2-1 | . | TRBV4-2 | TGTGCCAGCAGCGCGTACGGGTCAGACAATGAGCAGTTCTTC | CASSAYGSDNEQFF
. | TRBJ2-4 | . | TRBV28 | TGTGCCAGCAGTTCCGGGACCCCTGATGTGGGCATTCAGTACTTC | CASSSGTPDVGIQYF
TRBD2 | TRBJ2-3 | . | TRBV7-8 | TGTGCCAGCAGCTTAGGTTACGCGGGGGGTCCCACAGATACGCAGTATTTT | CASSLGYAGGPTDTQYF
TRBD1 | TRBJ2-7 | . | TRBV6-1 | TGTGCCAGCAGTGTGCTCCAGGGGGGACAGGCCCGGGGCTCCTACGAGCAGTACTTC | CASSVLQGGQARGSYEQYF
TRBD2 | TRBJ2-7 | . | TRBV4-1 | TGCGCCAGCAGCCAAGGGACTAGCAACGAGCAGTACTTC | CASSQGTSNEQYF
TRBD1 | TRBJ2-1 | few | TRBV30 | TGTGCCTGGAGCAGCGGGACAGGGGATTTCTTC | CAWSSGTGDFF
TRBD2 | TRBJ2-7 | . | TRBV10-3 | TGTGCCACCTCCGCGGGGGGCGAGCAGTACTTC | CATSAGGEQYF
. | TRBJ2-1 | . | TRBV15 | TGTGCCACCAGCAGGAGACTCGACGAAAGAGATGAGCAGTTCTTC | CATSRRLDERDEQFF
. | TRBJ2-1 | once | TRBV4-1 | TGCGCCAGCAGCCGTATAGGCGATTACAATGAGCAGTTCTTC | CASSRIGDYNEQFF